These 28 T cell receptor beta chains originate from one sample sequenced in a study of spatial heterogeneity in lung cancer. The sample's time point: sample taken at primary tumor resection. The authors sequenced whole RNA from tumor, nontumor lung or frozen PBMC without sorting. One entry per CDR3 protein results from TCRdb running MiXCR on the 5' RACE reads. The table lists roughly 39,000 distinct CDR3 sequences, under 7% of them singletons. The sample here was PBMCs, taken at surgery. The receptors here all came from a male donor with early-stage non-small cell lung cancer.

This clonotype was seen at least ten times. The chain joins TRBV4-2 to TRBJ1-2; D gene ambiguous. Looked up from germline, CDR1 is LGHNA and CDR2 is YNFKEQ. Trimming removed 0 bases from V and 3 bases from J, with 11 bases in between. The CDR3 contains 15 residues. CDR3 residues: CASSQESGSHYGYTF. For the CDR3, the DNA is TGTGCCAGCAGCCAAGAATCGGGGTCCCACTATGGCTACACCTTC.

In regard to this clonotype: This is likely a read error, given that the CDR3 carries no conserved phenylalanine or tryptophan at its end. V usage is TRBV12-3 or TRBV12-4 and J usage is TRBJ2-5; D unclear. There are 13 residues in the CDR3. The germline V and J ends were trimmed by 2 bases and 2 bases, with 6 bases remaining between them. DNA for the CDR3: TGTGCCAGCAGTTTATTCCCACAAGAGACCCAGTACTTA. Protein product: CASSLFPQETQYL.

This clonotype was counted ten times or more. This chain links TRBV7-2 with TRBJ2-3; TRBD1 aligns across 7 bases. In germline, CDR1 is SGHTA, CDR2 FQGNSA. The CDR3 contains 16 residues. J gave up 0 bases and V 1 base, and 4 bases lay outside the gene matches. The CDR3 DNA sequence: TGTGCCAGCAGCTTAGTCCCGGGACAGAGCACAGATACGCAGTATTTT. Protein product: CASSLVPGQSTDTQYF. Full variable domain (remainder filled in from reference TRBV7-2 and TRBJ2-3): GAGVSQSPSNKVTEKGKDVELRCDPISGHTALYWYRQSLGQGLEFLIYFQGNSAPDKSGLPSDRFSAERTGGSVSTLTIQRTQQEDSAVYLCASSLVPGQSTDTQYFGPGTRLTVL.

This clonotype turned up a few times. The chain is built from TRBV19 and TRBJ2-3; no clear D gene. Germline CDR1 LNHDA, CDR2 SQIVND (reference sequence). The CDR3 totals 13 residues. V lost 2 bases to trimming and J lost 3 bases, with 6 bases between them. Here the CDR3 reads CASSIPVTDTQYF. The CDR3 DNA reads TGTGCCAGTAGTATACCTGTTACAGATACGCAGTATTTT.

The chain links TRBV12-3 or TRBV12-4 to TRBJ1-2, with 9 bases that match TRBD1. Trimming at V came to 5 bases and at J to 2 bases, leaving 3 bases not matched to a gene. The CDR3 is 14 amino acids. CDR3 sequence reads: CASSITGGNYGYTF. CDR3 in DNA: TGTGCCAGCAGTATCACAGGGGGCAACTATGGCTACACCTTC.

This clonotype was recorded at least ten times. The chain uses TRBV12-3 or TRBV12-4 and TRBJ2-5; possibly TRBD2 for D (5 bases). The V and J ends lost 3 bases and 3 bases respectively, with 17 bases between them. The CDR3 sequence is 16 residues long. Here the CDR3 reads CASSFEGSPQKETQYF. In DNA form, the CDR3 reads TGTGCCAGCAGTTTTGAGGGATCCCCACAAAAAGAGACCCAGTACTTC.

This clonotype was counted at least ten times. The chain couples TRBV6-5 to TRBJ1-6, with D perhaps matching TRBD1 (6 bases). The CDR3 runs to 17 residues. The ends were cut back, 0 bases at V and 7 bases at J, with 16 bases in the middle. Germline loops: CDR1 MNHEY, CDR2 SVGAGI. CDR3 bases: TGTGCCAGCAGTTACTCTAGTCTGGGGGCGAAAAATTCACCCCTCCACTTT. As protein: CASSYSSLGAKNSPLHF.

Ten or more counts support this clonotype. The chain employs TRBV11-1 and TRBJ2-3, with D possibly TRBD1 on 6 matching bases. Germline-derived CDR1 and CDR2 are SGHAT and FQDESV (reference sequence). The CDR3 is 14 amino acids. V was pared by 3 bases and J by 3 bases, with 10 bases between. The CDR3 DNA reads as TGTGCCAGCAGCTTTTGGGGGCGGACAGATACGCAGTATTTT. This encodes CASSFWGRTDTQYF.

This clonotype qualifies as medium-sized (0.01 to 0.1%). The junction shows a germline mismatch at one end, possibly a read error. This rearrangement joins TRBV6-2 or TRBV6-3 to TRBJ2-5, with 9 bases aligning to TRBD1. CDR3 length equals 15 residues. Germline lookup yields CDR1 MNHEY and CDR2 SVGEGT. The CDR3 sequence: CASSHSRTGVKTQYF. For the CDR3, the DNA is TGTGCCAGCAGTCACTCCCGGACAGGGGTGAAGACCCAGTACTTC.

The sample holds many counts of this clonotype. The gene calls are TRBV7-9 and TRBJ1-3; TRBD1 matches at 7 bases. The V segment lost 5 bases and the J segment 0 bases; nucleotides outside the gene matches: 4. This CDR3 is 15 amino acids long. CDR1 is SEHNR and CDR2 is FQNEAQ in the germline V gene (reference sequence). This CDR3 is CASSLGQTSGNTIYF. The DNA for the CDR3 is TGTGCCAGCAGCCTGGGACAGACCTCTGGAAACACCATATATTTT.

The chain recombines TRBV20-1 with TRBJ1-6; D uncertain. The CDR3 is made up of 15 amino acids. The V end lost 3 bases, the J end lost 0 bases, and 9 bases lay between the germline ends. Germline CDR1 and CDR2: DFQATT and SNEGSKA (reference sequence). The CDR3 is CSASLLSSYNSPLHF. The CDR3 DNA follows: TGCAGTGCTAGTCTGTTGAGCTCCTATAATTCACCCCTCCACTTT.

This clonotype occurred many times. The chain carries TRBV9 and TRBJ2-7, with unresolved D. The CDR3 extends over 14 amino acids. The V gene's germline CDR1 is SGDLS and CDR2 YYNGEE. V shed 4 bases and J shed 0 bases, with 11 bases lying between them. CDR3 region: CASSSDGHSYEQYF. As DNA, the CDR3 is TGTGCCAGCAGCTCCGACGGCCACTCCTACGAGCAGTACTTC.

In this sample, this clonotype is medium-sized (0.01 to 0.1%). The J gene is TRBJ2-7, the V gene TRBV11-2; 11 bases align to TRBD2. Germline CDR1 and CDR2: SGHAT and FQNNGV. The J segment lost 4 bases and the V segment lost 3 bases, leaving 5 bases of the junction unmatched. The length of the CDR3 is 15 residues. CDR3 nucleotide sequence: TGTGCCAGCAGCTTCGGTGCTAGCGGGGGGTACGAGCAGTACTTC. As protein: CASSFGASGGYEQYF. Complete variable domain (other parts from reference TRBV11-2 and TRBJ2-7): EAGVAQSPRYKIIEKRQSVAFWCNPISGHATLYWYQQILGQGPKLLIQFQNNGVVDDSQLPKDRFSAERLKGVDSTLKIQPAKLEDSAVYLCASSFGASGGYEQYFGPGTRLTVT.

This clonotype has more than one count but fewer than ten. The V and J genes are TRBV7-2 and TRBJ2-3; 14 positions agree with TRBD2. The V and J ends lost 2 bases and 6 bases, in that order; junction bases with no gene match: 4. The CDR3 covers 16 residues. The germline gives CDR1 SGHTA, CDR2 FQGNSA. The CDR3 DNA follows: TGTGCCAGCAGCTTAAGGACTAGCGGGGGGATCGATACGCAGTATTTT. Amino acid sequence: CASSLRTSGGIDTQYF. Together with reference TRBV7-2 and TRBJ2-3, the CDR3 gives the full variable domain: GAGVSQSPSNKVTEKGKDVELRCDPISGHTALYWYRQSLGQGLEFLIYFQGNSAPDKSGLPSDRFSAERTGGSVSTLTIQRTQQEDSAVYLCASSLRTSGGIDTQYFGPGTRLTVL.

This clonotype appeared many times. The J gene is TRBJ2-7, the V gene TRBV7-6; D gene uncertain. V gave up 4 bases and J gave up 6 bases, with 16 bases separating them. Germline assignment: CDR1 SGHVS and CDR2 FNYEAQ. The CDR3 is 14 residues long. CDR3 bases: TGTGCCAGCAGCTCCCCGGACCAGAATGGCGAGCAGTACTTC. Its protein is CASSSPDQNGEQYF.

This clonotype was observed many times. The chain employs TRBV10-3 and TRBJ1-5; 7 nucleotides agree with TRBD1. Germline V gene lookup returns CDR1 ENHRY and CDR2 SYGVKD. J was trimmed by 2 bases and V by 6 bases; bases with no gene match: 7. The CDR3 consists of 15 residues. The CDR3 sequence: CAISEQGNGNQPQHF. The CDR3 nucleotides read TGTGCCATCAGCGAACAGGGGAATGGCAATCAGCCCCAGCATTTT.

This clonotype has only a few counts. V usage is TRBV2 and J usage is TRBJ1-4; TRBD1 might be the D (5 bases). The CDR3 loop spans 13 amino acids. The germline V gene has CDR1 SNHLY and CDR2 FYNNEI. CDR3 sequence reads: CASQGQYNEKLFF. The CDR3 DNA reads TGTGCTTCCCAGGGCCAGTATAATGAAAAACTGTTTTTT.

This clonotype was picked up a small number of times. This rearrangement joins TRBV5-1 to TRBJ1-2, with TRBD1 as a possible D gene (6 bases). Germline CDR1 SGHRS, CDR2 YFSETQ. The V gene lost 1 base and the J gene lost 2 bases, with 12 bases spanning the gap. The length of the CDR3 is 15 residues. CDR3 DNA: TGCGCCAGCAGCTTGCCGGGGGCGGAGAACTATGGCTACACCTTC. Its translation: CASSLPGAENYGYTF.

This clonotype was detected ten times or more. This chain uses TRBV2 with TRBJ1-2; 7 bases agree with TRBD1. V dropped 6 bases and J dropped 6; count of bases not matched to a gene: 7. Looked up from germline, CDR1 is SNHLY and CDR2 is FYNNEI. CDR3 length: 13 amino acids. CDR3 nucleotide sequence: TGTGCCAGCAGCGGACAGGACTCGAATGGCTACACCTTC. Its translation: CASSGQDSNGYTF. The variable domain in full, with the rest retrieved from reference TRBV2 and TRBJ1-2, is EPEVTQTPSHQVTQMGQEVILRCVPISNHLYFYWYRQILGQKVEFLVSFYNNEISEKSEIFDDQFSVERPDGSNFTLKIRSTKLEDSAMYFCASSGQDSNGYTFGSGTRLTVV.

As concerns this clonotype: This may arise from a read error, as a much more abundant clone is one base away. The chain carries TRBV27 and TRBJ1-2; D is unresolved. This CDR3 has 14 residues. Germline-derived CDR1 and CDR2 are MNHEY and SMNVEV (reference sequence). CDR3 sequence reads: CASSPGFGDYSYTF. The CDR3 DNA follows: TGTGCCAGCAGTCCCGGTTTCGGCGACTATAGCTACACCTTC.

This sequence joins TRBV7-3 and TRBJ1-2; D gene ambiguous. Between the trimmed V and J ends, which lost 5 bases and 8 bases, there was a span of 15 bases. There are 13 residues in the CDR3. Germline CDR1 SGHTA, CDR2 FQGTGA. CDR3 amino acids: CASSPLIAIGYTF. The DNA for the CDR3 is TGTGCCAGCAGCCCCCTCATCGCCATAGGCTACACCTTC.

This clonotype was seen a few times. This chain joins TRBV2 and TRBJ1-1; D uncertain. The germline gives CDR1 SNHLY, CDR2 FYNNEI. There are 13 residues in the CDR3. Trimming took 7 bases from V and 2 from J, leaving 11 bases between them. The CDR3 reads CASTPSLNTEAFF. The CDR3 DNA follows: TGTGCCAGCACCCCTTCGTTAAACACTGAAGCTTTCTTT.

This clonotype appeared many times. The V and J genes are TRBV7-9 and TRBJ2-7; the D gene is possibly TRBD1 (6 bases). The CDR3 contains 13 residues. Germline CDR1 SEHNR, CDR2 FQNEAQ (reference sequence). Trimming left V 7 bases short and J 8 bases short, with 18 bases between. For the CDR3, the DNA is TGTGCCAGCAAACCCAGCGAACAGGGAAAGCAGTACTTC. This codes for CASKPSEQGKQYF.

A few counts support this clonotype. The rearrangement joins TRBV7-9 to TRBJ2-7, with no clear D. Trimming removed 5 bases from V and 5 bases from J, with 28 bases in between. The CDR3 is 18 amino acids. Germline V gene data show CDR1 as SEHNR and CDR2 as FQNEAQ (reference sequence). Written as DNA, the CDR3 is TGTGCCAGCAGCCTGGGCGTCGGACCGCTGGGCCCCCTCGACGAGCAGTACTTC. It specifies CASSLGVGPLGPLDEQYF.

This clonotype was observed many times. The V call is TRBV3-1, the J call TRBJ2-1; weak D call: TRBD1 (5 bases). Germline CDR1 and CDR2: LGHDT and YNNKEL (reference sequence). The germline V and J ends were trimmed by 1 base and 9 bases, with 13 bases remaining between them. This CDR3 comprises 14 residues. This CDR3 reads CASSQAGRQGEQFF. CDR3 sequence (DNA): TGTGCCAGCAGCCAAGCCGGCAGGCAGGGTGAGCAGTTCTTC.

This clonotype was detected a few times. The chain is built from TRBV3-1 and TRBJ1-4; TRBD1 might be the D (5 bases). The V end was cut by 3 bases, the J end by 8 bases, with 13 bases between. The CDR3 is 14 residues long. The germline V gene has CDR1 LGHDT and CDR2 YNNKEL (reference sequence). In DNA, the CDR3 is TGTGCCAGCAGCCACGCTGGGGGAGGAGAAAAACTGTTTTTT. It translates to CASSHAGGGEKLFF.

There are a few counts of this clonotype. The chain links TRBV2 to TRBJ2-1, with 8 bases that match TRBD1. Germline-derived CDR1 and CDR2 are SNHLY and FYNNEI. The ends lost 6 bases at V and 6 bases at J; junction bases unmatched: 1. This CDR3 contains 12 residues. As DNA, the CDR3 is TGTGCCAGCAGAGACAGGGGCAATGAGCAGTTCTTC. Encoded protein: CASRDRGNEQFF.

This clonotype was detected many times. The CDR3 nucleotides are TGTGCCAGCAGCTTGCAGGGACGTAGCAATCAGCCCCAGCATTTT. It is translated as CASSLQGRSNQPQHF. The rearrangement joins TRBV5-6 to TRBJ1-5; perhaps TRBD1 as D (5 bases). With 1 base removed from V and 0 bases from J, the gap between germline ends came to 8 bases. Germline V CDR1 and CDR2: SGHDT, YYEEEE. The CDR3 consists of 15 residues.